This T cell receptor beta chain was retrieved from a study of cytomegalovirus exposure and HLA in healthy donors. This clone was observed a single time. The antigen is unknown. General observations from the study: Testing in vitro showed a few CMV-associated chains specific for CMV antigens. A later analysis linked a missense variant in DCLRE1C to the trimming of TCR beta V and J genes.

V shed 0 bases, J shed 1 base, and the junction held 8 bases outside the gene matches. The germline gives CDR1 GTSNPN, CDR2 SVGIG (reference sequence). The CDR3 is made up of 17 amino acids. This PCR relied on a set of 60 Vbeta primers and 13 Jbeta primers. The repertoire was sequenced with immunoSEQ multiplex PCR; TCRdb's copy has only in-frame clones and lacks some. Of approximately 140,000 clones in the sample, 82% were seen once. The specimen sequenced was PBMCs. The V and J genes are TRBV30 and TRBJ2-2; 7 bases agree with TRBD2. The TCR originated in a male donor in good health and CMV-seronegative. CDR3 loop: CAWSVRGGRRNTGELFF. CDR3 coding DNA: TGTGCCTGGAGTGTACGAGGCGGGAGAAGGAACACCGGGGAGCTGTTTTTT.